This T cell receptor beta chain was captured in a study of shared clonotypes between healthy human individuals. TCRdb's table, derived via immunoSEQ multiplex PCR, lists solely in-frame clones and lacks some. The sample consists of more than 400,000 clones, 96% of them appearing once. Germline V lookup: CDR1 SGDLS, CDR2 YYNGEE. The CDR3 consists of 19 residues. After removal of 0 bases from V and 5 bases from J, the junction contained 18 bases not matched to a gene. The receptor's source is a woman in her twenties or thirties in good health. V gene TRBV9 combines with J gene TRBJ2-5; TRBD2 matches at 8 bases. Sequencing used naive CD4+ T cells sorted from blood. The subset here: CD45RA+ positively selected. The CDR3 DNA is TGTGCCAGCAGCGTAGATAGGGGGACTAGTTCCCGGTCGGGTGAGACCCAGTACTTC. It encodes CASSVDRGTSSRSGETQYF.